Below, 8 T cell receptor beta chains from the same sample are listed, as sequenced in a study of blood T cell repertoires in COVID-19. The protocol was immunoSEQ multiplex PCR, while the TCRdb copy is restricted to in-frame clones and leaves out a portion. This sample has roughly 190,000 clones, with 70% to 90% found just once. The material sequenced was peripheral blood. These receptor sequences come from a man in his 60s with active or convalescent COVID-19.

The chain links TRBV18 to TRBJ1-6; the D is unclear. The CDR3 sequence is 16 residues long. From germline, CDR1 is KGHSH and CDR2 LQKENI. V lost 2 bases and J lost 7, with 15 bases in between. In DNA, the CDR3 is TGTGCCAGCTCACCATTCCCTCCCGTCGGGAATTCACCCCTCCACTTT. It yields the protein CASSPFPPVGNSPLHF.

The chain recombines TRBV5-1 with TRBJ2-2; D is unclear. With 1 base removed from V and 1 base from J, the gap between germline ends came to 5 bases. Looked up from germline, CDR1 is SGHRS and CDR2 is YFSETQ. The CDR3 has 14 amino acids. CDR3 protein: CASSLNMNTGELFF. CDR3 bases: TGCGCCAGCAGCTTGAATATGAACACCGGGGAGCTGTTTTTT.

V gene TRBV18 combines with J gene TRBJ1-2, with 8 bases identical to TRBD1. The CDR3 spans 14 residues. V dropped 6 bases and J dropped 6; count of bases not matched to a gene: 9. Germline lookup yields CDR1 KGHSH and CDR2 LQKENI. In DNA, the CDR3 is TGTGCCAGCTCGCAGGTCCAGGGGGCTAATGGCTACACCTTC. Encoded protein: CASSQVQGANGYTF.

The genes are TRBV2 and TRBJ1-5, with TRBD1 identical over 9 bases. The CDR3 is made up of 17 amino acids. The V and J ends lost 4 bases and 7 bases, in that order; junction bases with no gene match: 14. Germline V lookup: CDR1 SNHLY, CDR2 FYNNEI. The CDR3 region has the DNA TGTGCCAGCAGTGGAGGGACAGGGAGGAGGAGAGGGCAGCCCCAGCATTTT. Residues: CASSGGTGRRRGQPQHF.

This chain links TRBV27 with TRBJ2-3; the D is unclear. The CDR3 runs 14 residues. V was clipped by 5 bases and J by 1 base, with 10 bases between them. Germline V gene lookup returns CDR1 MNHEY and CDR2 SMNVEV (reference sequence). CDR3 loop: CASSLVQGTDTQYF. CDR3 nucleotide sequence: TGTGCCAGCAGTCTCGTGCAGGGCACAGATACGCAGTATTTT.

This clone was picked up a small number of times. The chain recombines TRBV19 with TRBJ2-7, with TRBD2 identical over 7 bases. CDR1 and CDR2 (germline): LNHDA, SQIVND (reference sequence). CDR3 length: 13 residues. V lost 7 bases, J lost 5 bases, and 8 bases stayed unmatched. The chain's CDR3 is CASTDGRGDEQYF. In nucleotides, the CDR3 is TGTGCCAGTACCGATGGGAGGGGCGACGAGCAGTACTTC. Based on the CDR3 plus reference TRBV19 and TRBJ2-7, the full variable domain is DGGITQSPKYLFRKEGQNVTLSCEQNLNHDAMYWYRQDPGQGLRLIYYSQIVNDFQKGDIAEGYSVSREKKESFPLTVTSAQKNPTAFYLCASTDGRGDEQYFGPGTRLTVT.

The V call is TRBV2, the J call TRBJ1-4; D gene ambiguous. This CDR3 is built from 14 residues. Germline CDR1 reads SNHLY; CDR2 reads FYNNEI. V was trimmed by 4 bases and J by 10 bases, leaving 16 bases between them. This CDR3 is CASSVGQTPGKLFF. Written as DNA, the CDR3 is TGTGCCAGCAGTGTAGGTCAGACTCCGGGAAAACTGTTTTTT.

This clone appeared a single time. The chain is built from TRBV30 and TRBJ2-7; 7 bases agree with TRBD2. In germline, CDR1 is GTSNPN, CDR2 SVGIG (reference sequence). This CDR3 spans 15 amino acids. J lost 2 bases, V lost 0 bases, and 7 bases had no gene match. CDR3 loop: CAWSVRREGTYEQYF. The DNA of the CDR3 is TGTGCCTGGAGTGTGAGGAGGGAGGGGACCTACGAGCAGTACTTC.